The TCR beta chain under discussion was sequenced for a study of blood T cell repertoires in COVID-19 (TCRdb year 2020). Background on the whole study: The collaborator samples originated in the United States, Italy and Spain and spanned the acute and convalescent phases of COVID-19. The prospective study material was composed of cDNA or gDNA derived from T cells, B-cell-depleted T cells, or PBMCs. Subjects who had been exposed to COVID-19, were actively infected with it, or had recovered from it provided the deeply sampled blood TCRbeta repertoires that made up the dataset. A freely available public database, intended as a resource for researchers studying the immune response to SARS-CoV-2, is where the repertoires were released. The samples were drawn from the first 160 participants of the ongoing ImmuneRACE study and from 1,200 or so subjects provided by 6 global collaborators. A de-identified subject ID, COVID-19 status, age in years and sex were almost always included in the sample metadata. Where available, HLA class I and class II types were obtained from metadata supplied by the sample provider rather than from assay-based typing.

General findings and caveats noted by the study authors: Clinical and demographic metadata were provided uncurated, with the amount varying by source and participant.

From cysteine to phenylalanine, the CDR3 is 12 amino acids long. Of the read, only the CDR3 DNA is kept; its 36 bases are in frame from base 1. V is cut by 3 bases and J by 3 bases, and the space between the germline ends is 8 bases. The CDR1 and CDR2 encoded by the germline V gene (reference sequence) are GTSNPN and SVGIG. TCRbeta CDR3 regions were amplified from genomic DNA by means of the immunoSEQ Assay, a bias-controlled multiplex PCR. From the authors' description of their analysis: The number of nucleated cells in each sample was estimated by amplification of reference gene primers within the assay. To quantify the absolute abundance of each unique TCRbeta CDR3 rearrangement, sequence reads were collapsed and filtered. For each sample, productive Simpson clonality was calculated by taking the square root of Simpson's diversity index across productive rearrangements. In its TCRdb copy, this immuneACCESS table keeps in-frame sequences only and misses some clones. Where compared with another copy, unresolved V genes explain less than half of these, and the others have no known cause. Clone size and V and J calls were adopted from that table, with D and trimming inferred from the DNA. The sample table contains about 420,000 clones; only one count was recorded for roughly 90% of them. The top ten constitute 0.7% to 1% of the sample.

Points on this clone: No cognate antigen has been identified for it. No much larger clone is present one base from it, and per-base qualities are unavailable.

One collaborating source in Seattle enrolled patients while the patients were actively infected and followed the patients over time throughout the course of disease. The collaborating institutions used their own protocols to collect whole blood in K2EDTA tubes. Collaborator samples were shipped for TCRbeta analysis as frozen whole blood, isolated PBMCs, or DNA extracted from either sample type. The rearrangement joined TRBV30 to TRBJ1-2, and possibly TRBD1, on 6 matching bases. The sequence came from a man aged 18 to 29 with COVID-19, enrolled during active disease. Sequencing was carried out using peripheral blood. The CDR3 has the sequence CAWSRGDYGYTF. The DNA sequence reads TGTGCCTGGAGCAGGGGTGACTATGGCTACACCTTC.